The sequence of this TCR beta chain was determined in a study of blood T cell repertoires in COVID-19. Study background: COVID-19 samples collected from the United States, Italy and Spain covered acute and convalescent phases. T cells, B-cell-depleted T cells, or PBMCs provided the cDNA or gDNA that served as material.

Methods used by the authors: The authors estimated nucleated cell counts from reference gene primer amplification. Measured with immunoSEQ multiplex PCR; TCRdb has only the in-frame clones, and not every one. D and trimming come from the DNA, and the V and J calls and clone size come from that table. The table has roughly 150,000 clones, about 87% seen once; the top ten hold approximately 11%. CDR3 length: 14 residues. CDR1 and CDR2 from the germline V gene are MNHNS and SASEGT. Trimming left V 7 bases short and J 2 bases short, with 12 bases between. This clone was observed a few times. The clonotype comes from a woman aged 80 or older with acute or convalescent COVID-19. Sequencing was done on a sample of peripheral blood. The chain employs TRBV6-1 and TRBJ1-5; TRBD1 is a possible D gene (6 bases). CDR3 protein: CASTLGGGNQPQHF. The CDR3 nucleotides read TGTGCCAGCACCCTAGGGGGAGGCAATCAGCCCCAGCATTTT.